This T cell receptor beta chain is from a study of blood T cell repertoires in COVID-19. Study-level background: Collection of acute and convalescent COVID-19 samples took place in the United States, Italy and Spain. Nucleic acid was either cDNA or gDNA, and it came from T cells, B-cell-depleted T cells, or PBMCs.

The CDR3 totals 15 residues. The V gene lost 4 bases and the J gene lost 1 base, with 13 bases spanning the gap. CDR1 is KGHDR and CDR2 is SFDVKD in the germline V gene. In the authors' workflow: Nucleated cell number was recorded as an estimate derived from reference gene primer amplification. Data came from immunoSEQ multiplex PCR; TCRdb stores just in-frame clones and leaves some out. The V and J calls and clone size are taken from that table; D and trimming were inferred from the DNA. This sample has some 120,000 clones, with roughly four fifths found just once. The TCR sequence derives from a woman in her 50s with acute or convalescent COVID-19. This chain joins TRBV24-1 and TRBJ2-7; possible D gene TRBD1, 6 bases. The sample consisted of peripheral blood. The CDR3 region is CATSDPKGGSYEQYF. The CDR3 DNA is TGTGCCACCAGTGACCCGAAAGGGGGTTCCTACGAGCAGTACTTC.